A selection of T cell receptor beta chains follows, all from one sample in a study of neoadjuvant anti-PD-1 for oral cavity cancer. The data were produced by immunoSEQ multiplex PCR, yet TCRdb's version contains in-frame clones alone and is incomplete. The sample has fewer than 8,500 clones, around 76% seen once. The sample was PBMCs, taken before nivolumab (anti-PD-1) treatment. These receptors all stem from a person aged 40 to 85 with oral cavity squamous cell carcinoma. Both conserved end residues are part of each CDR3. A D gene is named only where the DNA matches it firmly. The listing skips clone size in some rows; elsewhere it reads once, few, many or a size class.

len,d_gene,v_gene,abundance,j_gene,CDR3aa,CDR3nt
14,-,TRBV9,-,TRBJ2-2,CASSRQDNTGELFF,TGTGCCAGCAGCCGACAGGACAACACCGGGGAGCTGTTTTTT
14,TRBD1,TRBV6-5,-,TRBJ2-7,CASSEGQEYYEQYF,TGTGCCAGCAGTGAAGGACAGGAATACTACGAGCAGTACTTC
16,-,TRBV4-1,-,TRBJ1-5,CASSQDGGIGNQPQHF,TGCGCCAGCAGCCAAGATGGAGGGATCGGCAATCAGCCCCAGCATTTT
13,TRBD1,TRBV29-1,-,TRBJ2-2,CSVRLQGAGELFF,TGCAGCGTCCGATTACAGGGGGCCGGGGAGCTGTTTTTT
13,-,TRBV7-2,few,TRBJ1-2,CASSLEVTRGYTF,TGTGCCAGCAGCTTAGAAGTTACGCGAGGCTACACCTTC
14,TRBD2,TRBV5-1,-,TRBJ2-3,CASSLTSGTDTQYF,TGCGCCAGCAGCTTGACTAGCGGAACAGATACGCAGTATTTT
13,-,TRBV5-4,few,TRBJ2-5,CASTAGGQETQYF,TGTGCCAGCACCGCCGGAGGACAAGAGACCCAGTACTTC
15,TRBD1,TRBV27,-,TRBJ1-6,CASRTGQGINSPLHF,TGTGCCAGCAGGACGGGACAGGGGATTAATTCACCCCTCCACTTT
15,-,TRBV7-2,-,TRBJ2-1,CASSLVGFDIDEQFF,TGTGCCAGCAGCTTAGTGGGATTTGACATCGATGAGCAGTTCTTC
16,-,TRBV4-2,-,TRBJ2-1,CASSRTNAGINNEQFF,TGTGCCAGCAGTCGCACGAATGCAGGGATAAACAATGAGCAGTTCTTC
15,TRBD1,TRBV10-2,-,TRBJ2-7,CASRSQAGGSREQYF,TGCGCCAGCAGAAGCCAGGCAGGGGGTTCGAGAGAGCAGTACTTC
16,TRBD1,TRBV7-2,-,TRBJ2-2,CASSFHRDRYTGELFF,TGTGCCAGCAGCTTCCACCGGGACAGATACACCGGGGAGCTGTTTTTT
15,-,TRBV4-2,few,TRBJ1-5,CASSQEGTSNQPQHF,TGTGCCAGCAGCCAAGAGGGTACTAGCAATCAGCCCCAGCATTTT
17,-,TRBV11-3,few,TRBJ1-5,CASSLGGRRVSNQPQHF,TGTGCCAGCAGCTTAGGGGGCAGACGCGTGAGCAATCAGCCCCAGCATTTT
15,-,TRBV14,-,TRBJ2-5,CASSAADWTGETQYF,TGTGCCAGCAGCGCTGCGGACTGGACGGGAGAGACCCAGTACTTC
13,-,TRBV4-3,-,TRBJ1-4,CASSQDPGQKLFF,TGCGCCAGCAGCCAAGATCCGGGGCAAAAACTGTTTTTT
15,-,TRBV2,once,TRBJ2-3,CASSEGGGLTDTQYF,TGTGCCAGCAGTGAAGGGGGGGGCCTGACAGATACGCAGTATTTT
17,-,TRBV5-4,-,TRBJ1-1,CASSLGGGRGFDTEAFF,TGTGCCAGCAGCTTGGGCGGCGGACGCGGTTTTGACACTGAAGCTTTCTTT
14,TRBD1,TRBV11-2,-,TRBJ2-1,CASRLGDSHGEQFF,TGTGCCAGCAGGCTAGGGGACAGCCACGGCGAGCAGTTCTTC
18,-,TRBV5-4,-,TRBJ2-6,CASSSGQPLVSGANVLTF,TGTGCCAGCAGCTCGGGACAACCGTTAGTCTCTGGGGCCAACGTCCTGACTTTC
14,-,TRBV19,-,TRBJ1-6,CASSLPGINSPLHF,TGTGCCAGTAGCCTGCCCGGCATTAATTCACCCCTCCACTTT
14,-,TRBV10-2,-,TRBJ1-1,CASSESGGDTEAFF,TGCGCCAGCAGTGAGTCGGGGGGGGACACTGAAGCTTTCTTT